Described below is a single T cell receptor (beta chain) sequence and its context. This CDR3 region has 14 residues. Between the trimmed V and J ends, which lost 5 bases and 5 bases, there was a span of 12 bases. CDR1 and CDR2 (germline): PRHDT, FYEKMQ (reference sequence). These data belong to a study of PD-1 blockade in classical Hodgkin lymphoma. Libraries were prepared by immunoSEQ multiplex PCR; TCRdb keeps only in-frame clonotypes and omits some of them. The sample includes 30,000 to 40,000 clones, about three quarters of them seen just once. Each and every patient relapsed after autologous stem cell transplantation, and patients got differing brentuximab vedotin exposure.

The receptor was isolated from a human donor with classical Hodgkin lymphoma. The chain couples TRBV13 to TRBJ1-4; D not certain. This material consisted of peripheral blood mononuclear cells (PBMCs), taken at baseline. CDR3 nucleotides: TGTGCCAGCAGCACCACCAGGTTCAATGAAAAACTGTTTTTT. Residues: CASSTTRFNEKLFF. Full variable domain (outside the CDR3, taken from reference TRBV13 and TRBJ1-4): AAGVIQSPRHLIKEKRETATLKCYPIPRHDTVYWYQQGPGQDPQFLISFYEKMQSDKGSIPDRFSAQQFSDYHSELNMSSLELGDSALYFCASSTTRFNEKLFFGSGTQLSVL.